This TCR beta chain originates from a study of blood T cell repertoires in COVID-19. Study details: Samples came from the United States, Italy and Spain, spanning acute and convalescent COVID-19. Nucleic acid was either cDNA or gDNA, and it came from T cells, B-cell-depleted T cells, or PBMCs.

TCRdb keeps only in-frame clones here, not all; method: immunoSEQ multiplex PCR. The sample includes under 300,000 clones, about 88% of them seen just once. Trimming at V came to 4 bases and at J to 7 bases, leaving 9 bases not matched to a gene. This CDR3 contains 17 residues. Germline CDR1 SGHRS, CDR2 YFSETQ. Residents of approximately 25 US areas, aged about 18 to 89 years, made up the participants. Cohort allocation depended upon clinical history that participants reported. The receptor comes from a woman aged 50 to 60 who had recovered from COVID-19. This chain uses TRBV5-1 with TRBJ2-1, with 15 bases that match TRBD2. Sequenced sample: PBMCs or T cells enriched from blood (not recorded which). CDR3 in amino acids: CASSRGTSGRIRNEQFF. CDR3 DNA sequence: TGCGCCAGCAGCCGCGGGACTAGCGGGAGGATACGAAATGAGCAGTTCTTC.